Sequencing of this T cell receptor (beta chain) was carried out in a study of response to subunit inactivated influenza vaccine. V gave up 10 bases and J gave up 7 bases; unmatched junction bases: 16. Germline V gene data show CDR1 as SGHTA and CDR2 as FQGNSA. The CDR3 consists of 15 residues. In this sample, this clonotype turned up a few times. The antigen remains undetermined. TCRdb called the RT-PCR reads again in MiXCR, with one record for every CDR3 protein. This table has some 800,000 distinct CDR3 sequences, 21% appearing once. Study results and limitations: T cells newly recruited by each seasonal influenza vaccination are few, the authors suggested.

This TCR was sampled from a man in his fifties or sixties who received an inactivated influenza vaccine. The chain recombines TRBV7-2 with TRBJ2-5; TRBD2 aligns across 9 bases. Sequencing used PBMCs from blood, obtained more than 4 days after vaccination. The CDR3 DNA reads TGTGCCACCGTCCGACAGACTAGCGGCGATGGGACCCAGTACTTC. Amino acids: CATVRQTSGDGTQYF.